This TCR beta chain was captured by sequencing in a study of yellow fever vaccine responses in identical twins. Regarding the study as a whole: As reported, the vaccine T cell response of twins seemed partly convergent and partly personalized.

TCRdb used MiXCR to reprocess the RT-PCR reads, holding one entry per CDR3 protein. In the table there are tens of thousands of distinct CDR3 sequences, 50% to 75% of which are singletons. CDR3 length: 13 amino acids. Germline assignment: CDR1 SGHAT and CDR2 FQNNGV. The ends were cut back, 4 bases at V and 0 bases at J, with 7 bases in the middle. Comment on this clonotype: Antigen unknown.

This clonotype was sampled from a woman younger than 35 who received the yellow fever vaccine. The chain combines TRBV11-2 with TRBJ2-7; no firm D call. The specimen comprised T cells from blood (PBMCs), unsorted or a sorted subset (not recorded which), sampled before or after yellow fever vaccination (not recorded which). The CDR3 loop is CASSWGSSYEQYV. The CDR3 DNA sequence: TGTGCCAGCAGCTGGGGAAGCTCCTACGAGCAGTACGTC.